These 7 T cell receptor beta chains originate from one sample sequenced in a study of blood T cell repertoires in COVID-19. Only in-frame clones appear in the TCRdb table, and some are missing; sequencing was by immunoSEQ multiplex PCR. The sample includes about 190,000 clones, 70% to 90% seen only once; the top ten take 4% to 5%. Sequenced material: peripheral blood. These TCRs come from a human donor in a cohort sampled during active COVID-19.

The V and J genes are TRBV6-5 and TRBJ1-6; D might be TRBD1 (5 bases). The germline gives CDR1 MNHEY, CDR2 SVGAGI. Deletions cut 2 bases from V and 4 bases from J, with 6 bases between. This CDR3 spans 14 amino acids. CDR3 amino acids: CASSYRGYNSPLHF. The CDR3 coding sequence is TGTGCCAGCAGTTACAGGGGATATAATTCACCCCTCCACTTT.

The chain has TRBV18 and TRBJ2-7, with TRBD1 identical over 7 bases. The CDR3 is made up of 16 amino acids. The germline V gene encodes CDR1 KGHSH and CDR2 LQKENI. The V and J ends lost 4 bases and 2 bases, in that order; junction bases with no gene match: 11. The CDR3 loop is CASSLNTGTAAYEQYF. The DNA of the CDR3 is TGTGCCAGCTCACTGAATACCGGGACAGCAGCCTACGAGCAGTACTTC.

This clone was seen a handful of times. The V and J genes are TRBV19 and TRBJ1-1; 11 nucleotides line up with TRBD1. From germline, CDR1 is LNHDA and CDR2 SQIVND (reference sequence). With V trimmed by 5 bases and J by 3 bases, 2 bases remained unmatched. The length of the CDR3 is 14 residues. The CDR3 loop reads CASSGTGGYTEAFF. The CDR3 DNA reads as TGTGCCAGTAGTGGGACAGGGGGGTACACTGAAGCTTTCTTT.

This clone was counted a few times. This chain connects TRBV2 to TRBJ2-1; D ambiguous. The CDR3 contains 13 residues. In germline, CDR1 is SNHLY, CDR2 FYNNEI. The germline V and J ends were trimmed by 4 bases and 5 bases, with 9 bases remaining between them. For the CDR3, the DNA is TGTGCCAGCAGTGTTAACAACCACAATGAGCAGTTCTTC. Translated, it gives CASSVNNHNEQFF.

This chain joins TRBV6-5 and TRBJ2-7; D perhaps matches TRBD1 (5 bases). The CDR3 sequence is 15 residues long. V was pared by 5 bases and J by 2 bases, with 16 bases between. CDR1 and CDR2 (germline): MNHEY, SVGAGI. CDR3 in DNA: TGTGCCAGCAGTACCCGCCGGGCAGGGACCTACGAGCAGTACTTC. Its translation: CASSTRRAGTYEQYF.

V is TRBV3-1 (or the pseudogene TRBV3-2) and J is TRBJ2-1; 11 positions match TRBD1. V shed 4 bases, J shed 6 bases, and the junction held 14 bases outside the gene matches. The CDR3 sequence is 18 residues long. CDR1 and CDR2 (germline): LGHDT, YNNKEL (reference sequence). CDR3 sequence (DNA): TGTGCCAGCAGCCCACAAGGGACAGGGGGTTCTTGGGGCAATGAGCAGTTCTTC. Translation: CASSPQGTGGSWGNEQFF.

V is TRBV6-5 and J is TRBJ1-2, with D tentatively TRBD1 (6 bases). The V end was cut by 8 bases, the J end by 5 bases, with 15 bases between. In germline, CDR1 is MNHEY, CDR2 SVGAGI. CDR3 length: 13 amino acids. CDR3 loop: CASSLQGTYGYTF. The CDR3 DNA follows: TGTGCCAGCTCTCTCCAGGGGACGTATGGCTACACCTTC.